The 30 T cell receptor beta chains presented below share a single source sample, sequenced in a study of blood T cell repertoires in COVID-19. Clones were sequenced by immunoSEQ multiplex PCR, and TCRdb holds only the in-frame ones, with some missing. The table has 150,000 to 200,000 clones, roughly 85% seen once. The material sequenced was peripheral blood. The receptors derive from a woman between 70 and 85 years old with acute or convalescent COVID-19.

The chain couples TRBV4-2 to TRBJ1-2, with 10 bases fitting TRBD1. The V gene end was trimmed by 4 bases and the J gene end by 3 bases; junction bases not matched to a gene: 2. CDR1 LGHNA and CDR2 YNFKEQ come from the germline V gene. This CDR3 is built from 14 residues. CDR3 in amino acids: CASSRDRGDYGYTF. CDR3 nucleotides: TGTGCCAGCAGCCGGGACAGGGGAGACTATGGCTACACCTTC.

The chain carries TRBV29-1 and TRBJ2-5; tentatively, D is TRBD1 (6 bases). This CDR3 is 13 amino acids long. The germline V gene has CDR1 SQVTM and CDR2 ANQGSEA. V lost 7 bases and J 1 base, leaving 13 bases between the germline ends. This chain's CDR3 is CSAYRVTQETQYF. The DNA for the CDR3 is TGCAGCGCCTACAGGGTCACCCAAGAGACCCAGTACTTC.

CDR3 region: CASSPQADSSGELFF. CDR3 nucleotide sequence: TGTGCCAGCAGCCCACAAGCGGACTCCTCCGGGGAGCTGTTTTTT. The chain uses TRBV7-8 and TRBJ2-2; perhaps TRBD2 as D (5 bases). Germline-derived CDR1 and CDR2 are SGHVS and FQNEAQ. The CDR3 is made up of 15 amino acids. V gave up 5 bases and J gave up 6 bases, with 16 bases separating them.

The table lists this clone with a few counts. The V call is TRBV11-1, the J call TRBJ1-1; the match to TRBD1 covers 9 bases. This CDR3 is built from 15 residues. J gave up 4 bases and V 5 bases, and 8 bases lay outside the gene matches. Germline V gene sequence: CDR1 SGHAT, CDR2 FQDESV (reference sequence). CDR3: CASSRSQTGGTEAFF. Written as DNA, the CDR3 is TGTGCCAGCAGCCGAAGTCAGACAGGGGGCACTGAAGCTTTCTTT.

The chain links TRBV9 to TRBJ2-2; D is ambiguous. With 4 bases removed from V and 6 bases from J, the gap between germline ends came to 4 bases. The CDR3 totals 11 residues. From germline, CDR1 is SGDLS and CDR2 YYNGEE. CDR3 bases: TGTGCCAGCAGCTCCGCCGGGGAGCTGTTTTTT. Translated, it gives CASSSAGELFF. The full variable domain, its missing parts supplied by reference TRBV9 and TRBJ2-2, is DSGVTQTPKHLITATGQRVTLRCSPRSGDLSVYWYQQSLDQGLQFLIQYYNGEERAKGNILERFSAQQFPDLHSELNLSSLELGDSALYFCASSSAGELFFGEGSRLTVL.

V usage is TRBV9 and J usage is TRBJ1-2; 10 nucleotides agree with TRBD1. The CDR3 loop spans 19 amino acids. Germline V gene lookup returns CDR1 SGDLS and CDR2 YYNGEE. J lost 6 bases, V lost 4 bases, and 21 bases had no gene match. This CDR3 reads CASSSRLGTGVPRGDGYTF. CDR3 sequence (DNA): TGTGCCAGCAGCTCACGCCTGGGGACAGGGGTCCCCCGGGGGGATGGCTACACCTTC.

This chain links TRBV5-6 with TRBJ1-5; TRBD1 is a possible D gene (5 bases). CDR3 length: 15 amino acids. Trimming shortened V by 4 bases and J by 4 bases, and 15 bases separated the two germline ends. Germline V CDR1 and CDR2: SGHDT, YYEEEE. CDR3: CASSPGDGENQPQHF. Written as DNA, the CDR3 is TGTGCCAGCAGCCCGGGGGACGGAGAAAATCAGCCCCAGCATTTT.

The chain uses TRBV7-9 and TRBJ1-1, with TRBD1 matching 7 bases. Trimming cost V 6 bases and J 6 bases; bases outside gene matches: 4. Germline CDR1 is SEHNR and CDR2 is FQNEAQ (reference sequence). This CDR3 has 12 residues. In DNA form, the CDR3 reads TGTGCCAGCAGGAGGGACAGCGCTGAAGCTTTCTTT. Encoded protein: CASRRDSAEAFF.

The gene calls are TRBV27 and TRBJ1-2; D is unclear. V was pared by 7 bases and J by 4 bases, with 10 bases between. The CDR3 has 12 residues. Per the germline V gene, CDR1 is MNHEY and CDR2 is SMNVEV (reference sequence). For the CDR3, the DNA is TGTGCCAGCACGGGTTACCCCTATGGCTACACCTTC. This encodes CASTGYPYGYTF.

The J gene is TRBJ1-5, the V gene TRBV19; D gene ambiguous. CDR3 length equals 17 residues. The germline gives CDR1 LNHDA, CDR2 SQIVND (reference sequence). Trimming left V 2 bases short and J 2 bases short, with 16 bases between. The CDR3 is CASSITWAPTRNQPQHF. The DNA for the CDR3 is TGTGCCAGTAGTATAACATGGGCCCCAACACGCAATCAGCCCCAGCATTTT.

The chain employs TRBV4-2 and TRBJ2-5; 7 bases align to TRBD2. J lost 4 bases, V lost 0 bases, and 8 bases had no gene match. Germline lookup yields CDR1 LGHNA and CDR2 YNFKEQ. This CDR3 is 16 amino acids long. The CDR3 DNA reads TGTGCCAGCAGCCAAGATCTGGCGGGAGCTGTAGAGACCCAGTACTTC. Its protein is CASSQDLAGAVETQYF.

The CDR3 region has the DNA TGCGCCAGCAGCTTGGACGGACAGGGGAATTCACCCCTCCACTTT. Protein: CASSLDGQGNSPLHF. This chain links TRBV5-1 with TRBJ1-6; 9 nucleotides align to TRBD1. The CDR3 has 15 residues. V was pared by 0 bases and J by 7 bases, with 2 bases of the junction left unmatched. Germline-derived CDR1 and CDR2 are SGHRS and YFSETQ.

The V call is TRBV15, the J call TRBJ2-2, with D possibly TRBD2 on 5 matching bases. The V end was cut by 1 base, the J end by 4 bases, with 10 bases between. The CDR3 has 15 residues. Germline V gives CDR1 LNHNV, CDR2 YYDKDF (reference sequence). The CDR3 region is CATSRGGRATGELFF. CDR3 nucleotides: TGTGCCACCAGCAGAGGCGGGCGGGCCACCGGGGAGCTGTTTTTT.

Points on this clone: The junction does not match germline at one end; this may be a read error. The V and J genes are TRBV3-1 (or the pseudogene TRBV3-2) and TRBJ2-2, with D perhaps matching TRBD2 (5 bases). This CDR3 spans 13 amino acids. Per germline, CDR1 LGHDT and CDR2 YNNKEL (reference sequence). The CDR3 loop reads CASSRLRGPEVFF. The CDR3 DNA follows: TGTGCCAGCAGCCGCCTCCGAGGGCCGGAGGTGTTTTTT.

The chain is built from TRBV11-3 and TRBJ2-2; 10 bases agree with TRBD2. The CDR3 consists of 17 residues. After removal of 0 bases from V and 4 bases from J, the junction contained 5 bases not matched to a gene. Germline V gene sequence: CDR1 SGHNT, CDR2 YENEEA. In DNA, the CDR3 is TGTGCCAGCAGCTTAGATTTAGCGGGAGGAACCACCGGGGAGCTGTTTTTT. It yields the protein CASSLDLAGGTTGELFF. Using reference TRBV11-3 and TRBJ2-2 for the parts outside the CDR3, the full variable domain is EAGVVQSPRYKIIEKKQPVAFWCNPISGHNTLYWYLQNLGQGPELLIRYENEEAVDDSQLPKDRFSAERLKGVDSTLKIQPAELGDSAVYLCASSLDLAGGTTGELFFGEGSRLTVL.

The V call is TRBV5-1, the J call TRBJ2-1; 7 bases line up with TRBD1. The CDR3 covers 14 residues. Germline assignment: CDR1 SGHRS and CDR2 YFSETQ. Losses at the gene ends were 4 bases for V and 5 bases for J; bases not matched to a gene: 6. The chain's CDR3 is CASSPGQHDNEQFF. In nucleotides, the CDR3 is TGCGCCAGCAGCCCGGGACAGCATGACAATGAGCAGTTCTTC. The entire variable domain, with the rest obtained from reference TRBV5-1 and TRBJ2-1, is as follows: KAGVTQTPRYLIKTRGQQVTLSCSPISGHRSVSWYQQTPGQGLQFLFEYFSETQRNKGNFPGRFSGRQFSNSRSEMNVSTLELGDSALYLCASSPGQHDNEQFFGPGTRLTVL.

The V call is TRBV19, the J call TRBJ2-7; 10 bases are shared with TRBD2. Germline-derived CDR1 and CDR2 are LNHDA and SQIVND (reference sequence). The CDR3 spans 15 residues. Trimming removed 5 bases from V and 4 bases from J; junction bases left unmatched: 8. The CDR3 here is CASSFGLAGAYEQYF. The CDR3 nucleotides read TGTGCCAGTAGTTTTGGGCTAGCGGGAGCGTACGAGCAGTACTTC.

This CDR3 reads CASSPSDRGETQYF. The CDR3 bases are TGTGCCAGTAGTCCCTCGGACAGGGGAGAGACCCAGTACTTC. This sequence joins TRBV19 and TRBJ2-5; 9 nucleotides match TRBD1. Germline V gene data show CDR1 as LNHDA and CDR2 as SQIVND (reference sequence). The V gene end was trimmed by 5 bases and the J gene end by 4 bases; junction bases not matched to a gene: 5. This CDR3 is built from 14 residues.

The rearrangement joins TRBV30 to TRBJ1-4; TRBD1 aligns across 8 bases. The V segment lost 7 bases and the J segment 11 bases; nucleotides outside the gene matches: 15. The CDR3 totals 14 residues. Germline V gives CDR1 GTSNPN, CDR2 SVGIG (reference sequence). As DNA, the CDR3 is TGTGCCTCCATGCAGGACAGGGTAGCGGCGAAACTGTTTTTT. Translation: CASMQDRVAAKLFF.

This clone was counted once. The chain couples TRBV28 to TRBJ1-2; weak D call: TRBD1 (5 bases). V lost 2 bases to trimming and J lost 1 base, with 17 bases between them. CDR1 and CDR2 from the germline V gene are MDHEN and SYDVKM. The CDR3 is 17 residues long. The CDR3 loop is CASSLVRGGGGNYGYTF. CDR3 nucleotides: TGTGCCAGCAGTTTAGTTCGGGGGGGAGGAGGTAACTATGGCTACACCTTC.

The chain is built from TRBV5-1 and TRBJ2-4; the match to TRBD2 covers 7 bases. V lost 4 bases and J lost 6; bases outside the gene matches: 13. This CDR3 spans 16 amino acids. Germline V gene sequence: CDR1 SGHRS, CDR2 YFSETQ. CDR3 sequence (DNA): TGCGCCAGCAGCGCCATCGGACTAGTTGGGGGAAACATTCAGTACTTC. It is translated as CASSAIGLVGGNIQYF.

The rearrangement links TRBV5-1 to TRBJ1-6; no definite D call. V gave up 4 bases and J gave up 4 bases, with 15 bases separating them. Per germline, CDR1 SGHRS and CDR2 YFSETQ. CDR3 length equals 16 residues. CDR3 bases: TGCGCCAGCAGCCCTCAGGCCAGAACTTATAATTCACCCCTCCACTTT. This encodes CASSPQARTYNSPLHF.

The rearrangement joins TRBV5-1 to TRBJ2-1; D uncertain. CDR3 length equals 13 residues. Germline CDR1 and CDR2: SGHRS and YFSETQ. The V and J ends lost 2 bases and 6 bases respectively, with 9 bases between them. The chain's CDR3 is CASSLATTNEQFF. In nucleotides, the CDR3 is TGCGCCAGCAGCTTAGCTACCACCAATGAGCAGTTCTTC.

The chain recombines TRBV19 with TRBJ2-3; TRBD1 is a possible D gene (6 bases). Germline lookup yields CDR1 LNHDA and CDR2 SQIVND (reference sequence). Deletions cut 4 bases from V and 3 bases from J, with 14 bases between. This CDR3 has 15 amino acids. CDR3 residues: CASSSGQITTDTQYF. In nucleotides, the CDR3 is TGTGCCAGTAGTAGCGGACAGATAACTACAGATACGCAGTATTTT. Full variable domain (outside the CDR3, taken from reference TRBV19 and TRBJ2-3): DGGITQSPKYLFRKEGQNVTLSCEQNLNHDAMYWYRQDPGQGLRLIYYSQIVNDFQKGDIAEGYSVSREKKESFPLTVTSAQKNPTAFYLCASSSGQITTDTQYFGPGTRLTVL.

The chain combines TRBV18 with TRBJ2-1; 14 bases are a match to TRBD2. Germline values: CDR1 KGHSH, CDR2 LQKENI. There are 19 residues in the CDR3. The trim removed 1 base at V and 0 bases at J, leaving 5 bases unmatched. Here the CDR3 reads CASSPRPGLAGDSYNEQFF. The CDR3 nucleotides read TGTGCCAGCTCACCACGACCGGGACTAGCGGGAGACTCCTACAATGAGCAGTTCTTC. The complete variable domain, with remaining parts taken from reference TRBV18 and TRBJ2-1, reads NAGVMQNPRHLVRRRGQEARLRCSPMKGHSHVYWYRQLPEEGLKFMVYLQKENIIDESGMPKERFSAEFPKEGPSILRIQQVVRGDSAAYFCASSPRPGLAGDSYNEQFFGPGTRLTVL.

The gene calls are TRBV5-6 and TRBJ1-4; perhaps TRBD1 as D (6 bases). V was clipped by 0 bases and J by 8 bases, with 11 bases between them. The CDR3 runs 14 residues. The germline V gene has CDR1 SGHDT and CDR2 YYEEEE. DNA of the CDR3: TGTGCCAGCAGCTTGGGCAGGGGTGGGGAAAAACTGTTTTTT. Protein: CASSLGRGGEKLFF.

The rearrangement joins TRBV9 to TRBJ2-1, with 11 bases identical to TRBD2. The CDR3 contains 14 residues. V gave up 4 bases and J gave up 6 bases; unmatched junction bases: 3. The V gene's germline CDR1 is SGDLS and CDR2 YYNGEE. In DNA, the CDR3 is TGTGCCAGCAGCCCGGGACTAGCGGTCAATGAGCAGTTCTTC. Translating gives CASSPGLAVNEQFF.

The V and J genes are TRBV25-1 and TRBJ2-1; TRBD2 aligns across 10 bases. Germline CDR1 MGHDK, CDR2 SYGVNS. With V trimmed by 4 bases and J by 7 bases, 4 bases remained unmatched. The CDR3 contains 14 residues. The DNA for the CDR3 is TGTGCCAGCAGTGTTAGCGGGAGGCGGAATGAGCAGTTCTTC. Translation gives CASSVSGRRNEQFF.

In its sample, this clone is medium-sized. The rearrangement joins TRBV4-1 to TRBJ2-7; 9 bases line up with TRBD2. J was trimmed by 6 bases and V by 6 bases; bases with no gene match: 9. Germline assignment: CDR1 MGHRA and CDR2 YSYEKL. The length of the CDR3 is 14 residues. The chain's CDR3 is CASRSSSGSPEQYF. Written as DNA, the CDR3 is TGCGCCAGCAGATCAAGTAGCGGGAGCCCCGAGCAGTACTTC.

V gene TRBV9 combines with J gene TRBJ2-3; weak D call: TRBD1 (5 bases). Per germline, CDR1 SGDLS and CDR2 YYNGEE. V was shortened by 2 bases and J by 1 base, with 17 bases between the two germline ends. CDR3 length: 17 amino acids. The CDR3 DNA follows: TGTGCCAGCAGCGTTGCCAGGGTCCCTAGACGCACAGATACGCAGTATTTT. It translates to CASSVARVPRRTDTQYF. Full variable domain (missing parts from reference TRBV9 and TRBJ2-3): DSGVTQTPKHLITATGQRVTLRCSPRSGDLSVYWYQQSLDQGLQFLIQYYNGEERAKGNILERFSAQQFPDLHSELNLSSLELGDSALYFCASSVARVPRRTDTQYFGPGTRLTVL.